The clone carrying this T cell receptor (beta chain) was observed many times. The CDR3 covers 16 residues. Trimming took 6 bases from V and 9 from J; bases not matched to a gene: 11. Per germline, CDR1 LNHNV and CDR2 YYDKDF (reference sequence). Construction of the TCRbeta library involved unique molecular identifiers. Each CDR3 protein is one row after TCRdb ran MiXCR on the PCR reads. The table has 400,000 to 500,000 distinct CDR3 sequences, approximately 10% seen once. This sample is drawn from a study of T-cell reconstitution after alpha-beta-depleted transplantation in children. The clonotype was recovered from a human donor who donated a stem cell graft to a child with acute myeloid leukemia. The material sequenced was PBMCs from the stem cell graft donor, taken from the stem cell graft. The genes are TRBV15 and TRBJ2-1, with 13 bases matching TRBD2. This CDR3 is CATRESGLAGAGEQFF. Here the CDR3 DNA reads TGTGCCACCAGAGAAAGCGGACTAGCGGGAGCCGGTGAGCAGTTCTTC.